The next 23 T cell receptor beta chains were all read from a single sample in a study of cytomegalovirus exposure and HLA in healthy donors. Clones were sequenced by immunoSEQ multiplex PCR, and TCRdb holds only the in-frame ones, with some missing. The sample lists approximately 70,000 clones; about 95% were seen once. Sequencing input: PBMCs. The receptors stem from a woman under 30 in good health and CMV-seronegative.

The chain combines TRBV11-1 with TRBJ2-5, with D possibly TRBD1 on 5 matching bases. The CDR3 is 13 residues long. V gave up 4 bases and J gave up 4 bases, with 10 bases separating them. The germline V gene has CDR1 SGHAT and CDR2 FQDESV (reference sequence). The CDR3 sequence: CASSSQGPETQYF. CDR3 DNA sequence: TGTGCCAGCAGCTCTCAGGGTCCAGAGACCCAGTACTTC.

V gene TRBV5-4 combines with J gene TRBJ2-2, with 14 nucleotides matching TRBD2. Germline CDR1 and CDR2: SGHNT and YYREEE (reference sequence). The J segment lost 5 bases and the V segment lost 0 bases, leaving 3 bases of the junction unmatched. The CDR3 extends over 17 amino acids. CDR3 residues: CASSLEGLAGETGELFF. DNA of the CDR3: TGTGCCAGCAGCTTGGAGGGACTAGCGGGAGAGACCGGGGAGCTGTTTTTT.

This chain joins TRBV5-6 and TRBJ1-2, with D possibly TRBD1 on 5 matching bases. Germline V lookup: CDR1 SGHDT, CDR2 YYEEEE. V lost 2 bases, J lost 5 bases, and 10 bases lay in between. The CDR3 is 13 amino acids. This chain's CDR3 is CASSFGGGYGYTF. CDR3 sequence (DNA): TGTGCCAGCAGCTTCGGGGGAGGGTATGGCTACACCTTC.

V gene TRBV7-8 combines with J gene TRBJ2-1; 9 nucleotides line up with TRBD2. Per germline, CDR1 SGHVS and CDR2 FQNEAQ. The V and J ends lost 4 bases and 4 bases, in that order; junction bases with no gene match: 5. The CDR3 has 15 amino acids. The CDR3 DNA follows: TGTGCCAGCAGCTCGCGGGAGGGCCCATACAATGAGCAGTTCTTC. Its translation is CASSSREGPYNEQFF.

This clone has just one count. The chain is built from TRBV7-3 and TRBJ2-1, with TRBD1 as a possible D gene (6 bases). The CDR3 runs 13 residues. Trimming removed 5 bases at V and 8 bases at J, with 13 bases between. The germline V gene has CDR1 SGHTA and CDR2 FQGTGA. CDR3 protein: CASSLGRGHEQFF. The CDR3 nucleotides are TGTGCCAGCAGCCTAGGCAGGGGACATGAGCAGTTCTTC. Supplemented by reference TRBV7-3 and TRBJ2-1, the full variable domain reads GAGVSQTPSNKVTEKGKYVELRCDPISGHTALYWYRQSLGQGPEFLIYFQGTGAADDSGLPNDRFFAVRPEGSVSTLKIQRTERGDSAVYLCASSLGRGHEQFFGPGTRLTVL.

The rearrangement uses TRBV7-8 and TRBJ2-3; D call uncertain. CDR1 SGHVS and CDR2 FQNEAQ come from the germline V gene. The CDR3 has 15 amino acids. V was shortened by 7 bases and J by 0 bases, with 14 bases between the two germline ends. In nucleotides, the CDR3 is TGTGCCAGCATGCGGCAACCGCTTAGCACAGATACGCAGTATTTT. This gives the protein CASMRQPLSTDTQYF.

The V gene is TRBV14, the J gene TRBJ2-2; D might be TRBD2 (6 bases). Trimming took off 4 bases at V and 7 bases at J, with 13 bases between the two ends. The CDR3 sequence is 14 residues long. Looked up from germline, CDR1 is SGHDN and CDR2 is FVKESK. DNA of the CDR3: TGTGCCAGCAGCCTATGGACGGGGGACGGGGAGCTGTTTTTT. Protein: CASSLWTGDGELFF.

V and J are TRBV13 and TRBJ2-7; 8 nucleotides match TRBD1. The CDR3 is 14 residues long. CDR1 PRHDT and CDR2 FYEKMQ come from the germline V gene (reference sequence). J lost 2 bases, V lost 4 bases, and 4 bases had no gene match. The CDR3 loop is CASSSGQGAYEQYF. The CDR3 region has the DNA TGTGCCAGCAGCTCCGGACAGGGCGCCTACGAGCAGTACTTC.

The rearrangement uses TRBV4-1 and TRBJ2-1; TRBD2 might be the D (6 bases). V lost 0 bases and J lost 0, with 12 bases in between. The germline gives CDR1 MGHRA, CDR2 YSYEKL. This CDR3 contains 17 residues. The CDR3 loop is CASSQDQLDYSYNEQFF. In DNA, the CDR3 is TGCGCCAGCAGCCAAGATCAACTGGACTACTCCTACAATGAGCAGTTCTTC.

J is TRBJ2-1 and V is TRBV5-6; D gene ambiguous. The germline V and J ends were trimmed by 1 base and 7 bases, with 6 bases remaining between them. The CDR3 runs to 12 residues. CDR1 and CDR2 from the germline V gene are SGHDT and YYEEEE. The CDR3 sequence: CASSLFPNEQFF. The CDR3 DNA sequence: TGTGCCAGCAGCTTGTTCCCGAATGAGCAGTTCTTC.

The rearrangement joins TRBV5-1 to TRBJ1-2; 9 bases line up with TRBD1. The germline V gene has CDR1 SGHRS and CDR2 YFSETQ. The CDR3 runs to 12 residues. The junction had 2 bases not matched to a gene; V was cut back by 3 bases and J by 8 bases. This chain's CDR3 is CASSSTGGGYTF. For the CDR3, the DNA is TGCGCCAGCAGCTCGACAGGGGGAGGCTACACCTTC.

This clone was seen only once. The chain combines TRBV7-9 with TRBJ1-2, with D maybe TRBD1 (5 bases). V lost 5 bases, J lost 8 bases, and 15 bases lay in between. CDR3 length equals 13 residues. Per the germline V gene, CDR1 is SEHNR and CDR2 is FQNEAQ (reference sequence). CDR3 loop: CASSPGFGQGYTF. The CDR3 DNA reads TGTGCCAGCAGCCCAGGGTTCGGTCAAGGCTACACCTTC. Based on the CDR3 plus reference TRBV7-9 and TRBJ1-2, the full variable domain is DTGVSQNPRHKITKRGQNVTFRCDPISEHNRLYWYRQTLGQGPEFLTYFQNEAQLEKSRLLSDRFSAERPKGSFSTLEIQRTEQGDSAMYLCASSPGFGQGYTFGSGTRLTVV.

The V call is TRBV7-2, the J call TRBJ2-2; maybe TRBD2 (5 bases). V lost 1 base, J lost 5 bases, and 5 bases lay in between. Germline-derived CDR1 and CDR2 are SGHTA and FQGNSA. CDR3 length: 13 residues. The CDR3 sequence: CASSLGGTGELFF. The CDR3 DNA reads TGTGCCAGCAGCTTAGGAGGGACCGGGGAGCTGTTTTTT.

CDR3 region: CASSSYRDSGANVLTF. The CDR3 DNA reads TGTGCCAGCAGCTCATACAGGGACTCTGGGGCCAACGTCCTGACTTTC. This chain links TRBV7-8 with TRBJ2-6, with TRBD1 as a possible D gene (6 bases). The V and J ends lost 4 bases and 0 bases respectively, with 10 bases between them. This CDR3 spans 16 amino acids. The germline V gene has CDR1 SGHVS and CDR2 FQNEAQ.

This clone appeared once. V gene TRBV14 combines with J gene TRBJ1-1; no firm D call. In germline, CDR1 is SGHDN, CDR2 FVKESK. The V gene lost 6 bases and the J gene lost 10 bases, with 18 bases spanning the gap. The CDR3 consists of 13 residues. The CDR3 DNA reads as TGTGCCAGCAGAGGTGCGGGTCGGGATTTAGCTTTCTTT. This encodes CASRGAGRDLAFF.

The chain recombines TRBV29-1 with TRBJ2-5; TRBD1 aligns across 7 bases. In germline, CDR1 is SQVTM, CDR2 ANQGSEA. The CDR3 spans 14 residues. V was clipped by 6 bases and J by 5 bases; unmatched bases: 12. In nucleotides, the CDR3 is TGCAGCGTCGAGTTTGACAGGGAATGGGAGACCCAGTACTTC. This sequence encodes CSVEFDREWETQYF.

This clone was picked up one time. The rearrangement joins TRBV28 to TRBJ1-5, with D uncertain. The germline V gene has CDR1 MDHEN and CDR2 SYDVKM. The CDR3 consists of 15 residues. With 1 base removed from V and 4 bases from J, the gap between germline ends came to 11 bases. The CDR3 bases are TGTGCCAGCAGTTTATTGAGGGAACCAAATCAGCCCCAGCATTTT. It specifies CASSLLREPNQPQHF.

J is TRBJ1-1 and V is TRBV19; 8 bases map to TRBD1. The germline gives CDR1 LNHDA, CDR2 SQIVND (reference sequence). Unmatched junction bases numbered 9, after V lost 7 bases and J lost 5 bases. This CDR3 contains 14 residues. The CDR3 loop reads CASTVGQGWTEAFF. Written as DNA, the CDR3 is TGTGCCAGTACCGTCGGACAGGGTTGGACTGAAGCTTTCTTT.

The rearrangement joins TRBV15 to TRBJ1-4; D not certain. The CDR3 runs to 15 residues. Trimming removed 0 bases at V and 4 bases at J, with 9 bases between. Germline V gene lookup returns CDR1 LNHNV and CDR2 YYDKDF (reference sequence). CDR3 loop: CATSRDTGDNEKLFF. CDR3 in DNA: TGTGCCACCAGCAGAGACACGGGAGATAATGAAAAACTGTTTTTT.

V is TRBV25-1 and J is TRBJ2-7, with D unclear. CDR3 size: 15 residues. Germline loops: CDR1 MGHDK, CDR2 SYGVNS. V lost 3 bases and J lost 2, with 14 bases in between. CDR3: CASSDLTDPAYEQYF. CDR3 bases: TGTGCCAGCAGTGACTTAACAGACCCCGCCTACGAGCAGTACTTC.

The rearrangement uses TRBV6-1 and TRBJ2-1; 7 bases are a match to TRBD2. Germline CDR1 and CDR2: MNHNS and SASEGT. There are 13 residues in the CDR3. Losses at the gene ends were 6 bases for V and 5 bases for J; bases not matched to a gene: 4. In nucleotides, the CDR3 is TGTGCCAGCAGGACTAGCCAGAACAATGAGCAGTTCTTC. This translates into CASRTSQNNEQFF.

V is TRBV5-6 and J is TRBJ1-4; D call uncertain. Trimming cost V 0 bases and J 4 bases, with 7 bases left between them. Germline CDR1 reads SGHDT; CDR2 reads YYEEEE. This CDR3 comprises 14 residues. The CDR3 DNA follows: TGTGCCAGCAGCTTGGGGGCTGTTAATGAAAAACTGTTTTTT. Translated: CASSLGAVNEKLFF.

The rearrangement uses TRBV10-3 and TRBJ1-2; the D gene is possibly TRBD1 (6 bases). The CDR3 extends over 16 amino acids. V lost 0 bases, J lost 0 bases, and 11 bases lay in between. CDR1 ENHRY and CDR2 SYGVKD come from the germline V gene. The CDR3 DNA follows: TGTGCCATCAGTGAGTCGAACAGGGCAGCTAACTATGGCTACACCTTC. Protein product: CAISESNRAANYGYTF.